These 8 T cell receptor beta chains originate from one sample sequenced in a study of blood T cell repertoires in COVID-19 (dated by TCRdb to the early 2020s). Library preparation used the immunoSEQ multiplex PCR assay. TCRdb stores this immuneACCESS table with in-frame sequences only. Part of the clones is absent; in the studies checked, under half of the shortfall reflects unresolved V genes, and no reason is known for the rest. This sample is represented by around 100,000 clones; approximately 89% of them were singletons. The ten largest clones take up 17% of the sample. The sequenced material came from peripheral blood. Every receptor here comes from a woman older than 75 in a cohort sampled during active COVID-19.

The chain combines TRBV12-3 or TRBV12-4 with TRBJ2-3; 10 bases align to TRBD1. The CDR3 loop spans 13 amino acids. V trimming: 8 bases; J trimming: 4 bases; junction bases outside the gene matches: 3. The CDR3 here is CASADRGPDTQYF. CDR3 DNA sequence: TGTGCCAGCGCCGACAGGGGGCCAGATACGCAGTATTTT.

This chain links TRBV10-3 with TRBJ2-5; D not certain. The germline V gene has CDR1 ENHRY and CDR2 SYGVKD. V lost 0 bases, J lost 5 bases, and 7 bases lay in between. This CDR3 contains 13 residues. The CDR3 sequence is CAISESEAETQYF. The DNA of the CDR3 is TGTGCCATCAGTGAGTCTGAGGCGGAGACCCAGTACTTC.

CDR3 amino acids: CASSQDERLAGVGEQFF. CDR3 DNA: TGTGCCAGCAGCCAAGATGAAAGACTAGCGGGAGTTGGTGAGCAGTTCTTC. This chain connects TRBV3-1 (or the pseudogene TRBV3-2) to TRBJ2-1; TRBD2 agrees at 12 bases. Trimming at V came to 0 bases and at J to 9 bases, leaving 9 bases not matched to a gene. This CDR3 region has 17 residues. The V gene's germline CDR1 is LGHDT and CDR2 YNNKEL (reference sequence).

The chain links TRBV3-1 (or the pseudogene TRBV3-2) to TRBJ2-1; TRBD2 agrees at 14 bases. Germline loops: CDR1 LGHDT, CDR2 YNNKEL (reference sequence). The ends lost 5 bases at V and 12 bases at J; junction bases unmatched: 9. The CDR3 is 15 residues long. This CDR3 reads CASSSGTSGRSGQFF. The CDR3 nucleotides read TGTGCCAGCAGCTCTGGGACTAGCGGGAGATCGGGGCAGTTCTTC.

Here the CDR3 reads CASSAPSSGNTIYF. DNA of the CDR3: TGTGCCAGCAGTGCCCCCAGTTCTGGAAACACCATATATTTT. The chain couples TRBV28 to TRBJ1-3; D gene uncertain. The V end was cut by 5 bases, the J end by 1 base, with 9 bases between. CDR3 size: 14 residues. Germline CDR1 reads MDHEN; CDR2 reads SYDVKM. Drawing the rest from reference TRBV28 and TRBJ1-3, the complete variable domain is DVKVTQSSRYLVKRTGEKVFLECVQDMDHENMFWYRQDPGLGLRLIYFSYDVKMKEKGDIPEGYSVSREKKERFSLILESASTNQTSMYLCASSAPSSGNTIYFGEGSWLTVV.

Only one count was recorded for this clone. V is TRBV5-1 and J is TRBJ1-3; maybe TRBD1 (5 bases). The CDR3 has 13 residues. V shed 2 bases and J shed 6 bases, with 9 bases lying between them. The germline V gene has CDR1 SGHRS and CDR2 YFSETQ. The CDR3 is CASSFGTANTIYF. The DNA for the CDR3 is TGCGCCAGCAGCTTTGGGACTGCAAACACCATATATTTT.

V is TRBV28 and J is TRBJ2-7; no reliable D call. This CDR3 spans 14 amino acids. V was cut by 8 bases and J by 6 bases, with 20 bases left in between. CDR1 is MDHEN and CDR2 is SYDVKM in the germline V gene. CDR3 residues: CASQKQGSPGEQYF. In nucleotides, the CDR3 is TGTGCCAGCCAAAAACAAGGTTCGCCGGGCGAGCAGTACTTC.

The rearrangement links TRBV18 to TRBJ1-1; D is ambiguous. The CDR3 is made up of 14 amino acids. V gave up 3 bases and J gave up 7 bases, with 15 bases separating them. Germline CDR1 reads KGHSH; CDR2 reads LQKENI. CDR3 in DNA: TGTGCCAGCTCACCCCCGTTGAGGCCGAATGAAGCTTTCTTT. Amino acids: CASSPPLRPNEAFF.